The next 32 T cell receptor beta chains were all read from a single sample in a study of T cells in Graves' hyperthyroidism and ophthalmopathy. What was amplified from RNA transcripts were TCR beta CDR3 regions. The TCR CDR3 first-round RT-PCR relied on the HTBI primer set. Each CDR3 protein is one row after TCRdb ran MiXCR on the multiplex PCR reads. The sample contains fewer than 350,000 distinct CDR3 sequences, less than 20% of which appear only once. The sequencing sample was made of blood. The receptors originated from a middle-aged woman with Graves' ophthalmopathy.

Many counts were recorded for this clonotype. This chain joins TRBV27 and TRBJ1-2, with a possible D match to TRBD1 (5 bases). V was shortened by 8 bases and J by 8 bases, with 24 bases between the two germline ends. This CDR3 has 15 amino acids. The germline V gene has CDR1 MNHEY and CDR2 SMNVEV (reference sequence). The CDR3 nucleotides read TGTGCCAGCGGTTCCAATGGTAAAGGGACGCCCGGCTACACCTTC. Protein: CASGSNGKGTPGYTF.

This clonotype was observed at least ten times. This chain joins TRBV28 and TRBJ2-2, with D perhaps TRBD2 (7 bases). This CDR3 region has 15 residues. Trimming took off 6 bases at V and 5 bases at J, with 16 bases between the two ends. Germline-derived CDR1 and CDR2 are MDHEN and SYDVKM. The CDR3 loop reads CASREGGAGTGELFF. CDR3 DNA sequence: TGTGCCAGCAGAGAGGGGGGAGCGGGGACCGGGGAGCTGTTTTTT. The full variable domain, in which reference TRBV28 and TRBJ2-2 provide the parts outside the CDR3, is DVKVTQSSRYLVKRTGEKVFLECVQDMDHENMFWYRQDPGLGLRLIYFSYDVKMKEKGDIPEGYSVSREKKERFSLILESASTNQTSMYLCASREGGAGTGELFFGEGSRLTVL.

This clonotype has at least ten counts. V gene TRBV20-1 combines with J gene TRBJ1-5; tentative D call: TRBD1 (6 bases). Per germline, CDR1 DFQATT and CDR2 SNEGSKA (reference sequence). The V gene lost 1 base and the J gene lost 2 bases, with 15 bases spanning the gap. CDR3 length: 16 amino acids. CDR3 coding DNA: TGCAGTGCTAGAGTGGGGGCGGTGGGCGGCAATCAGCCCCAGCATTTT. It encodes CSARVGAVGGNQPQHF.

The chain uses TRBV12-3 or TRBV12-4 and TRBJ2-5, with 14 positions matching TRBD2. This CDR3 is built from 20 residues. Trimming took 3 bases from V and 2 from J; bases not matched to a gene: 14. The CDR3 protein is CASSFGLAGGTRRGQETQYF. For the CDR3, the DNA is TGTGCCAGCAGTTTTGGACTAGCGGGAGGTACACGGAGGGGACAAGAGACCCAGTACTTC.

This clonotype was observed many times. The DNA is left out, because the CDR3 cannot be placed on it with certainty; the CDR3 is given as TCRdb lists it. The rearrangement joins TRBV11-2 to TRBJ2-7; the D call TRBD1 from the table was never checked on the DNA. Germline V gene lookup returns CDR1 SGHAT and CDR2 FQNNGV. The CDR3 length equals 15 residues, ends included. The CDR3 loop is CASSLEWAAGNRKYF.

This clonotype was detected many times. CDR3 in DNA: TGTGCCAGCAGCCCTCGGACAGGGGTTGAAGCTTTCTTT. Translating it yields CASSPRTGVEAFF. The chain uses TRBV7-2 and TRBJ1-1, with 9 bases matching TRBD1. V shed 5 bases and J 7 bases; nucleotides not matched to a gene: 5. This CDR3 has 13 amino acids. In germline, CDR1 is SGHTA, CDR2 FQGNSA.

This clonotype was recorded many times. V and J are TRBV6-5 and TRBJ2-6; D is undetermined. V lost 6 bases and J 3 bases, leaving 9 bases between the germline ends. Germline V lookup: CDR1 MNHEY, CDR2 SVGAGI. The CDR3 is made up of 14 amino acids. CDR3 region: CASRVGGGANVLTF. Here the CDR3 DNA reads TGTGCCAGCAGGGTGGGTGGTGGGGCCAACGTCCTGACTTTC.

This clonotype was counted many times. The J gene is TRBJ2-4, the V gene TRBV20-1, with TRBD2 as a possible D gene (5 bases). Trimming left V 2 bases short and J 9 bases short, with 20 bases between. There are 15 residues in the CDR3. Germline assignment: CDR1 DFQATT and CDR2 SNEGSKA (reference sequence). In DNA, the CDR3 is TGCAGTGCTAGACCTAGGAGTGGACTCAGAGGCATTCAGTACTTC. This gives the protein CSARPRSGLRGIQYF.

Many counts were recorded for this clonotype. V usage is TRBV5-1 and J usage is TRBJ2-7; 8 bases map to TRBD1. The CDR3 is 15 residues long. CDR1 and CDR2 (germline): SGHRS, YFSETQ. V dropped 0 bases and J dropped 0; count of bases not matched to a gene: 2. The CDR3 DNA sequence: TGCGCCAGCAGCTTGGGACAGGGGAGCTCCTACGAGCAGTACTTC. Its protein is CASSLGQGSSYEQYF.

This clonotype was counted ten times or more. The V and J genes are TRBV15 and TRBJ2-7, with D possibly matching TRBD1 (6 bases). This CDR3 region has 15 residues. The germline V gene encodes CDR1 LNHNV and CDR2 YYDKDF (reference sequence). The V gene lost 1 base and the J gene lost 6 bases, with 16 bases spanning the gap. The CDR3 sequence: CATSRVFSRGAEQYF. CDR3 nucleotide sequence: TGTGCCACCAGCAGAGTGTTTTCCAGGGGAGCCGAGCAGTACTTC.

The chain is built from TRBV20-1 and TRBJ1-5; D call uncertain. Germline values: CDR1 DFQATT, CDR2 SNEGSKA (reference sequence). Trimming removed 1 base at V and 0 bases at J, with 7 bases between. The CDR3 is 14 amino acids. CDR3 sequence: CSARAGPSNQPQHF. DNA of the CDR3: TGCAGTGCTAGAGCGGGTCCTAGCAATCAGCCCCAGCATTTT.

This clonotype appeared many times. This chain connects TRBV11-3 to TRBJ2-5; TRBD1 agrees at 9 bases. Germline CDR1 and CDR2: SGHNT and YENEEA. The CDR3 sequence is 17 residues long. The V and J ends lost 1 base and 4 bases, in that order; junction bases with no gene match: 10. The DNA of the CDR3 is TGTGCCAGCAGCTTAGCCGCCTGGGGACAGGGTTCAGAGACCCAGTACTTC. Amino acid sequence: CASSLAAWGQGSETQYF.

Turning to this clonotype: Given a much more abundant clone one base away, this may be a read error. V and J are TRBV19 and TRBJ1-2, with unresolved D. CDR3 size: 15 residues. Germline CDR1 LNHDA, CDR2 SQIVND (reference sequence). The CDR3 bases are TGTCCCAGTAGCCCTCTGACCCTCGACATCCACGGCTACACCTTC. Translated: CPSSPLTLDIHGYTF. Filled out from reference TRBV19 and TRBJ1-2, the complete variable domain reads DGGITQSPKYLFRKEGQNVTLSCEQNLNHDAMYWYRQDPGQGLRLIYYSQIVNDFQKGDIAEGYSVSREKKESFPLTVTSAQKNPTAFYLCPSSPLTLDIHGYTFGSGTRLTVV.

This clonotype appeared many times. V gene TRBV20-1 combines with J gene TRBJ2-7; D is unclear. Per the germline V gene, CDR1 is DFQATT and CDR2 is SNEGSKA (reference sequence). The CDR3 contains 12 residues. Trimming took 5 bases from V and 3 from J, leaving 11 bases between them. This chain's CDR3 is CSAPWISYEQYF. The CDR3 DNA follows: TGCAGTGCTCCATGGATCAGCTACGAGCAGTACTTC.

This clonotype showed up many times. The chain has TRBV11-2 and TRBJ2-2, with 10 nucleotides matching TRBD2. CDR3 length equals 16 residues. J lost 2 bases, V lost 8 bases, and 8 bases had no gene match. Germline V CDR1 and CDR2: SGHAT, FQNNGV. This CDR3 reads CASWRSGRGNTGELFF. The CDR3 DNA reads as TGTGCCAGCTGGAGAAGCGGGAGGGGAAACACCGGGGAGCTGTTTTTT.

The sample holds many counts of this clonotype. CDR3 loop: CASSLYGDQPQHF. The CDR3 coding sequence is TGTGCCAGCAGCTTATACGGGGATCAGCCCCAGCATTTT. V gene TRBV13 combines with J gene TRBJ1-5; D uncertain. The CDR3 loop spans 13 amino acids. The germline V gene has CDR1 PRHDT and CDR2 FYEKMQ (reference sequence). The V and J ends lost 2 bases and 5 bases respectively, with 7 bases between them.

The rearrangement uses TRBV7-4 and TRBJ1-1; 7 bases map to TRBD1. Germline trimming cut 1 base from V and 5 bases from J; bases unmatched to any gene: 7. CDR1 SGHVT and CDR2 SQSDAQ come from the germline V gene. The CDR3 is made up of 15 amino acids. In DNA form, the CDR3 reads TGTGCCAGCAGCTTAGTCGCCAGGGGGGGTACTGAAGCTTTCTTT. It codes for CASSLVARGGTEAFF.

This clonotype showed up many times. The chain employs TRBV15 and TRBJ2-7, with D perhaps matching TRBD1 or TRBD2 (5 bases each). The CDR3 has 15 amino acids. In germline, CDR1 is LNHNV, CDR2 YYDKDF (reference sequence). V lost 0 bases, J lost 6 bases, and 15 bases lay in between. DNA for the CDR3: TGTGCCACCAGCAGAGATTTGTCCAGGGCGGGCGAGCAGTACTTC. Its protein is CATSRDLSRAGEQYF. The entire variable domain, with the rest obtained from reference TRBV15 and TRBJ2-7, is as follows: DAMVIQNPRYQVTQFGKPVTLSCSQTLNHNVMYWYQQKSSQAPKLLFHYYDKDFNNEADTPDNFQSRRPNTSFCFLDIRSPGLGDTAMYLCATSRDLSRAGEQYFGPGTRLTVT.

This clonotype was counted only a few times. A clone one base away is much larger, so this may be a read error. This chain connects TRBV3-1 to TRBJ1-1; D unclear. Germline loops: CDR1 LGHDT, CDR2 YNNKEL (reference sequence). CDR3 length equals 12 residues. Trimming removed 3 bases at V and 5 bases at J, with 7 bases between. DNA for the CDR3: TGTGCCAGCAGCCAGGAGTGGACTGAAGCTTTCTTT. This encodes CASSQEWTEAFF.

Many counts were recorded for this clonotype. The V and J genes are TRBV11-2 and TRBJ2-5; no firm D call. The CDR3 totals 18 residues. The germline V gene has CDR1 SGHAT and CDR2 FQNNGV. Trimming took 4 bases from V and 1 from J, leaving 22 bases between them. The CDR3 DNA is TGTGCCAGCAGCTCAGACCTCCTGCCCTCTGCGGCCCAAGAGACCCAGTACTTC. This encodes CASSSDLLPSAAQETQYF. Full variable domain (remainder filled in from reference TRBV11-2 and TRBJ2-5): EAGVAQSPRYKIIEKRQSVAFWCNPISGHATLYWYQQILGQGPKLLIQFQNNGVVDDSQLPKDRFSAERLKGVDSTLKIQPAKLEDSAVYLCASSSDLLPSAAQETQYFGPGTRLLVL.

The sample holds many counts of this clonotype. The gene calls are TRBV4-1 and TRBJ1-1; D gene ambiguous. Trimming pared 4 bases from V and 4 bases from J, leaving 16 bases between. The CDR3 length is 15 residues. Germline-derived CDR1 and CDR2 are MGHRA and YSYEKL. The CDR3 region has the DNA TGCGCCAGCAGCCGCGTTGACGGATTGGGCACTGAAGCTTTCTTT. Translated, it gives CASSRVDGLGTEAFF.

This clonotype was seen at least ten times. The chain uses TRBV20-1 and TRBJ1-5; 8 bases fit TRBD1. V lost 5 bases to trimming and J lost 2 bases; unmatched junction nucleotides: 14. CDR1 and CDR2 from the germline V gene are DFQATT and SNEGSKA (reference sequence). This CDR3 is 17 amino acids long. The CDR3 DNA follows: TGCAGTGCTTACAGACAGGGGATGTATAGAGGCAATCAGCCCCAGCATTTT. Residues: CSAYRQGMYRGNQPQHF.

The rearrangement joins TRBV28 to TRBJ2-7; D not certain. The CDR3 extends over 12 amino acids. Trimming left V 6 bases short and J 4 bases short, with 10 bases between. The germline gives CDR1 MDHEN, CDR2 SYDVKM. The CDR3 here is CASSYFGYEQYF. CDR3 bases: TGTGCCAGCAGCTATTTTGGGTACGAGCAGTACTTC.

This clonotype was recorded at least ten times. The rearrangement joins TRBV29-1 to TRBJ2-2, with 8 nucleotides matching TRBD2. The CDR3 spans 15 residues. Germline loops: CDR1 SQVTM, CDR2 ANQGSEA. J was trimmed by 2 bases and V by 6 bases; bases with no gene match: 8. In nucleotides, the CDR3 is TGCAGCGTGCCTGGGGTAGCGGGAAACACCGGGGAGCTGTTTTTT. As protein: CSVPGVAGNTGELFF.

This clonotype was recorded at least ten times. A much larger clone differs by one base, so this may be a read error. The chain joins TRBV11-1 to TRBJ2-7, with D possibly called TRBD1 or TRBD2 (5 bases each). The V end was cut by 1 base, the J end by 8 bases, with 15 bases between. The CDR3 runs 14 residues. The germline CDR1 and CDR2 sequences are SGHAT and FQDESV (reference sequence). As DNA, the CDR3 is TGTGCCAGCAGCTTAGTGGCGCCGGGGCACAAGCAGTACTTC. Its protein product is CASSLVAPGHKQYF. Full variable domain (remainder filled in from reference TRBV11-1 and TRBJ2-7): EAEVAQSPRYKITEKSQAVAFWCDPISGHATLYWYRQILGQGPELLVQFQDESVVDDSQLPKDRFSAERLKGVDSTLKIQPAELGDSAMYLCASSLVAPGHKQYFGPGTRLTVT.

This clonotype was seen a few times. In DNA, the CDR3 is TGCAGTGCTAGTGAAGACAGTCGCAATCAGCCCCAGCATTTT. This gives the protein CSASEDSRNQPQHF. V gene TRBV20-1 combines with J gene TRBJ1-5; possibly TRBD1 for D (5 bases). Trimming left V 3 bases short and J 2 bases short, with 11 bases between. CDR1 is DFQATT, CDR2 SNEGSKA, per germline (reference sequence). This CDR3 has 14 residues.

This clonotype was detected ten times or more. The V and J genes are TRBV6-5 and TRBJ1-1, with TRBD1 matching over 8 bases. The CDR3 contains 14 residues. Germline V lookup: CDR1 MNHEY, CDR2 SVGAGI. V gave up 6 bases and J gave up 1 base; unmatched junction bases: 4. This chain's CDR3 is CASRTGQGNTEAFF. The CDR3 nucleotides are TGTGCCAGCAGAACAGGACAGGGGAACACTGAAGCTTTCTTT.

This clonotype has at least ten counts. Written as DNA, the CDR3 is TGTGCCAGCAGTGAAGGAGGGCTAAACTCCTACGAGCAGTACTTC. Residues: CASSEGGLNSYEQYF. The genes are TRBV2 and TRBJ2-7, with a tentative D call TRBD2 (5 bases). Trimming shortened V by 1 base and J by 0 bases, and 10 bases separated the two germline ends. This CDR3 spans 15 amino acids. The germline CDR1 and CDR2 sequences are SNHLY and FYNNEI.

This clonotype was seen only a few times. V gene TRBV27 combines with J gene TRBJ2-5, with D uncertain. The germline V gene has CDR1 MNHEY and CDR2 SMNVEV (reference sequence). CDR3 length equals 14 residues. V was shortened by 0 bases and J by 9 bases, with 14 bases between the two germline ends. CDR3 sequence reads: CASSLSIFPFAQYF. The DNA of the CDR3 is TGTGCCAGCAGTTTATCGATTTTCCCTTTTGCCCAGTACTTC.

The V gene is TRBV18, the J gene TRBJ2-7; no clear D gene. Trimming left V 1 base short and J 3 bases short, with 10 bases between. The CDR3 length is 14 residues. The germline V gene encodes CDR1 KGHSH and CDR2 LQKENI. CDR3 sequence (DNA): TGTGCCAGCTCACCACTGAGACTGGGCTACGAGCAGTACTTC. Its protein is CASSPLRLGYEQYF.

This clonotype has at least ten counts. This sequence joins TRBV4-1 and TRBJ1-1; D call uncertain. With 0 bases removed from V and 8 bases from J, the gap between germline ends came to 7 bases. The CDR3 totals 12 residues. Germline V lookup: CDR1 MGHRA, CDR2 YSYEKL. CDR3 DNA sequence: TGCGCCAGCAGCCAAGAAGGCCCCGAAGCTTTCTTT. Translation: CASSQEGPEAFF.

CDR3 DNA sequence: TGTGCCAGCAGGGCTCCCAGGGACAGCCGCCGGGAGACCCAGTACTTC. This gives the protein CASRAPRDSRRETQYF. The V call is TRBV6-1, the J call TRBJ2-5, with 7 bases fitting TRBD1. The germline CDR1 and CDR2 sequences are MNHNS and SASEGT. The CDR3 is made up of 16 amino acids. J gave up 5 bases and V 6 bases, and 15 bases lay outside the gene matches.